Following are 8 T cell receptor beta chains from one sample sequenced in a study of blood T cell repertoires in COVID-19. Clones were read by immunoSEQ multiplex PCR, and TCRdb kept only the in-frame ones, dropping some. This table holds more than 250,000 clones, about nine tenths found once. Sequenced material: peripheral blood. These TCRs come from a woman aged 50 to 60 with COVID-19, enrolled during active disease.

The V gene is TRBV3-1 (or the pseudogene TRBV3-2), the J gene TRBJ2-3; TRBD2 aligns across 13 bases. Germline V lookup: CDR1 LGHDT, CDR2 YNNKEL (reference sequence). This CDR3 has 16 residues. V was pared by 0 bases and J by 8 bases, with 5 bases of the junction left unmatched. The CDR3 coding sequence is TGTGCCAGCAGCCAAGACGGACTAGCGGGAGACATTACGCAGTATTTT. Protein: CASSQDGLAGDITQYF.

This chain connects TRBV6-5 to TRBJ2-5; D remains unclear. The CDR3 is 11 amino acids. V was clipped by 8 bases and J by 7 bases, with 11 bases between them. Germline values: CDR1 MNHEY, CDR2 SVGAGI. The CDR3 region is CASESGRTQYF. In nucleotides, the CDR3 is TGTGCCAGCGAGTCAGGAAGGACCCAGTACTTC.

The chain combines TRBV5-5 with TRBJ2-1, with a tentative D call TRBD2 (5 bases). The germline V gene encodes CDR1 SGHKS and CDR2 YYEKEE (reference sequence). Trimming shortened V by 1 base and J by 8 bases, and 16 bases separated the two germline ends. This CDR3 comprises 15 residues. CDR3 sequence: CASSLNGNPSDEQFF. The CDR3 coding sequence is TGTGCCAGCAGCTTGAACGGGAACCCATCGGATGAGCAGTTCTTC.

The V and J genes are TRBV3-1 (or the pseudogene TRBV3-2) and TRBJ2-5, with TRBD2 as a possible D gene (6 bases). The CDR3 sequence is 12 residues long. CDR1 is LGHDT, CDR2 YNNKEL, per germline (reference sequence). V was trimmed by 11 bases and J by 5 bases, leaving 15 bases between them. CDR3 DNA sequence: TGTGCCGGCGGACGGAGCGGGGAGACCCAGTACTTC. Translated: CAGGRSGETQYF.

J is TRBJ1-1 and V is TRBV6-5, with D possibly being TRBD1 (6 bases). This CDR3 is 14 amino acids long. Looked up from germline, CDR1 is MNHEY and CDR2 is SVGAGI. Trimming cost V 6 bases and J 4 bases, with 15 bases left between them. The CDR3 spells CASSRAAQGTEAFF. CDR3 coding DNA: TGTGCCAGCAGCCGAGCTGCACAGGGCACTGAAGCTTTCTTT.

The chain recombines TRBV5-6 with TRBJ2-3; the match to TRBD1 covers 7 bases. This CDR3 spans 14 amino acids. Unmatched junction bases numbered 7, after V lost 4 bases and J lost 5 bases. Germline V gene sequence: CDR1 SGHDT, CDR2 YYEEEE. CDR3 nucleotides: TGTGCCAGCAGCCTAGACAGGGTTAGAGATACGCAGTATTTT. This gives the protein CASSLDRVRDTQYF. The whole variable domain, remainder taken from reference TRBV5-6 and TRBJ2-3, is DAGVTQSPTHLIKTRGQQVTLRCSPKSGHDTVSWYQQALGQGPQFIFQYYEEEERQRGNFPDRFSGHQFPNYSSELNVNALLLGDSALYLCASSLDRVRDTQYFGPGTRLTVL.

The chain recombines TRBV3-1 (or the pseudogene TRBV3-2) with TRBJ1-3, with TRBD1 as a possible D gene (5 bases). The germline V and J ends were trimmed by 1 base and 5 bases, with 9 bases remaining between them. The CDR3 consists of 14 residues. The germline V gene encodes CDR1 LGHDT and CDR2 YNNKEL (reference sequence). The CDR3 region is CASSQVQGRNTIYF. As DNA, the CDR3 is TGTGCCAGCAGCCAAGTCCAGGGAAGAAACACCATATATTTT.

The chain couples TRBV19 to TRBJ1-5; 7 nucleotides agree with TRBD1. Germline assignment: CDR1 LNHDA and CDR2 SQIVND (reference sequence). Trimming at V came to 2 bases and at J to 6 bases, leaving 13 bases not matched to a gene. The CDR3 covers 17 residues. The DNA for the CDR3 is TGTGCCAGTAGTATACCAGGGGGGCGCATATCCGGTCAGCCCCAGCATTTT. Residues: CASSIPGGRISGQPQHF.